This T cell receptor (beta chain) is drawn from a study of CD8 T cells in ankylosing spondylitis. Regarding this clonotype: The antigen remains undetermined.

Study-wide findings and caveats: Apparently characteristic of ankylosing spondylitis blood was a TCR beta motif (fewer than 10 highly homologous variants).

TCRdb passed the 5' RACE reads through MiXCR, listing each CDR3 protein once. Here the sample spans around 490,000 distinct CDR3 sequences, over 4% being singletons. Sample: blood, either unsorted or a sorted T cell fraction (not recorded which). This TCR came from a male donor with ankylosing spondylitis.

CDR3 loop: CSASDSGSGETQYF. The CDR3 bases are TGCAGTGCCTCCGATAGCGGGAGCGGAGAGACCCAGTACTTC. V is TRBV20-1 and J is TRBJ2-5; 9 bases are shared with TRBD2. The CDR3 covers 14 residues. CDR1 DFQATT and CDR2 SNEGSKA come from the germline V gene (reference sequence). V dropped 6 bases and J dropped 4; count of bases not matched to a gene: 9.